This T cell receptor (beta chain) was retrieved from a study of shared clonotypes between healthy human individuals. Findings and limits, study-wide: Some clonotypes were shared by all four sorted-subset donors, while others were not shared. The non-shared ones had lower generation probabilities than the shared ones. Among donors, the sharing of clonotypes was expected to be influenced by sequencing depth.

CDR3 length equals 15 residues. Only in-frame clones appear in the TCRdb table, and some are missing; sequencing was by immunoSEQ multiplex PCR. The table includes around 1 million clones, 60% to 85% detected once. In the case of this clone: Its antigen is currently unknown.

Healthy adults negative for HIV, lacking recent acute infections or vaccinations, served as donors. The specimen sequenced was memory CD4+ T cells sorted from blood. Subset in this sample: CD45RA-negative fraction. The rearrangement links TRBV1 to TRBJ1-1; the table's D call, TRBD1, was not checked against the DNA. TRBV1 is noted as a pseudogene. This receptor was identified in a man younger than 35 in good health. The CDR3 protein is CTSSQTGRENTEAFF. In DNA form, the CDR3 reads TGCACCAGCAGCCAGACAGGGAGAGAAAACACTGAAGCTTTCTTT.